These 4 T cell receptor beta chains originate from one sample sequenced in a study of preoperative IRX-2 immunotherapy in early breast cancer (dated by TCRdb to 2018 to 2020). The library was made by the immunoSEQ multiplex PCR assay. As stored in TCRdb, this immuneACCESS dataset retains in-frame rearrangements with V and J assigned. A fraction of the clones does not appear; measured against another copy, unresolved V genes explain less than half of the discrepancy, and the remainder lacks a known reason. This sample lists about 11,000 clones; around 80% were detected once. Jointly, the top ten make up around 5.9% of the sample. The treatment or condition label on this specimen signifies: preoperative locoregional IRX-2 cytokine immunotherapy. Sequenced here: lymph node tissue, sampled before IRX-2 immunotherapy. The receptors were sampled from a human donor with breast cancer.

This chain joins TRBV23-1 and TRBJ2-2; 9 bases are a match to TRBD1. TRBV23-1 is identified as an open reading frame with a role that is uncertain. The V and J ends lost 6 bases and 4 bases, in that order; junction bases with no gene match: 9. CDR3 length equals 16 residues. The CDR3 coding sequence is TGCGCCAGCAGCAGGGGGACAGGGAAGGCCACCGGGGAGCTGTTTTTT. This codes for CASSRGTGKATGELFF.

This chain joins TRBV30 and TRBJ1-1; 8 positions match TRBD1. Germline V gene lookup returns CDR1 GTSNPN and CDR2 SVGIG (reference sequence). The ends lost 2 bases at V and 2 bases at J; junction bases unmatched: 7. The CDR3 extends over 15 amino acids. The CDR3 bases are TGTGCCTGGAGTCGAATCACAGGGGGAAACACTGAAGCTTTCTTT. Translating gives CAWSRITGGNTEAFF.

The genes are TRBV19 and TRBJ2-5; 7 positions match TRBD1. Per the germline V gene, CDR1 is LNHDA and CDR2 is SQIVND (reference sequence). Trimming took 3 bases from V and 4 from J; bases not matched to a gene: 2. The CDR3 extends over 13 amino acids. In DNA form, the CDR3 reads TGTGCCAGTAGTATTTGGACAGGAGAGACCCAGTACTTC. Residues: CASSIWTGETQYF.

The chain carries TRBV29-1 and TRBJ2-7; 15 bases match TRBD2. V gave up 7 bases and J gave up 7 bases; unmatched junction bases: 8. The germline V gene encodes CDR1 SQVTM and CDR2 ANQGSEA. The CDR3 is 14 amino acids. The CDR3 region has the DNA TGCAGCGCCGTCGTGGGACTAGCGGGAGGAGAGCAGTACTTC. It specifies CSAVVGLAGGEQYF.